The 13 T cell receptor beta chains reported below all come from one sample, sequenced in a study of CD8+ T cells in alopecia areata. RNA was extracted and reverse transcribed into cDNA as the sequencing template. The assay was immunoSEQ multiplex PCR, and TCRdb's table has in-frame clones only and misses some. The sample holds some 180,000 clones; about 61% are singletons and the top ten take approximately 4.9%. Sequenced sample: CD8+ T cells sorted from blood. Receptor source: a human donor in good health.

The genes are TRBV13 and TRBJ1-2, with D maybe TRBD1 (5 bases). V lost 5 bases, J lost 4 bases, and 11 bases lay in between. CDR3 length: 13 residues. Germline values: CDR1 PRHDT, CDR2 FYEKMQ (reference sequence). The DNA for the CDR3 is TGTGCCAGCAGCGCCGGACAAACCTATGGCTACACCTTC. This encodes CASSAGQTYGYTF.

The sample holds a few counts of this clone. V usage is TRBV25-1 and J usage is TRBJ2-7; no clear D gene. The CDR3 has 11 amino acids. Trimming stripped 2 bases from V and 7 bases from J, with 6 bases between. Germline-derived CDR1 and CDR2 are MGHDK and SYGVNS. The CDR3 loop is CASSEAREQYF. The CDR3 DNA reads as TGTGCCAGCAGTGAAGCTCGGGAGCAGTACTTC.

In nucleotides, the CDR3 is TGCAGCGTTCGGGACGCCGACTCTGGGGCCAACGTCCTGACTTTC. It translates to CSVRDADSGANVLTF. The rearrangement joins TRBV29-1 to TRBJ2-6, with D possibly called TRBD1 or TRBD2 (5 bases each). V lost 5 bases to trimming and J lost 0 bases, with 11 bases between them. This CDR3 has 15 residues. Germline values: CDR1 SQVTM, CDR2 ANQGSEA.

Points on this clone: This same CDR3 is encoded by further DNA sequences in the sample. The chain uses TRBV27 and TRBJ2-1; D is possibly TRBD1 (5 bases). V lost 2 bases to trimming and J lost 10 bases, with 12 bases between them. The CDR3 loop spans 13 amino acids. CDR1 and CDR2 (germline): MNHEY, SMNVEV (reference sequence). The DNA for the CDR3 is TGTGCCAGCAGTTTAGCACCGAAGGGGGAGCAGTTCTTC. Amino acids: CASSLAPKGEQFF.

The chain recombines TRBV15 with TRBJ1-6; D gene unclear. The germline gives CDR1 LNHNV, CDR2 YYDKDF (reference sequence). This CDR3 spans 15 amino acids. Trimming shortened V by 0 bases and J by 5 bases, and 8 bases separated the two germline ends. CDR3 DNA: TGTGCCACCAGCAGAGATTCCAGTGATAATTCACCCCTCCACTTT. It codes for CATSRDSSDNSPLHF.

V is TRBV27 and J is TRBJ1-5; 7 bases map to TRBD1. Unmatched junction bases numbered 9, after V lost 5 bases and J lost 5 bases. The CDR3 is 15 residues long. Looked up from germline, CDR1 is MNHEY and CDR2 is SMNVEV (reference sequence). CDR3 sequence (DNA): TGTGCCAGCAGTCCTACCAGGGGGGCGGATCAGCCCCAGCATTTT. Amino acids: CASSPTRGADQPQHF.

The J gene is TRBJ2-1, the V gene TRBV29-1; D perhaps matches TRBD2 (6 bases). This CDR3 is built from 14 residues. Trimming cost V 7 bases and J 5 bases, with 18 bases left between them. Germline values: CDR1 SQVTM, CDR2 ANQGSEA. The CDR3 protein is CSALPGTFDNEQFF. CDR3 sequence (DNA): TGCAGCGCCCTTCCCGGGACTTTCGACAATGAGCAGTTCTTC.

This clone has more than one count but fewer than ten. The chain links TRBV12-5 to TRBJ1-5; no definite D call. Trimming shortened V by 2 bases and J by 0 bases, and 5 bases separated the two germline ends. The CDR3 consists of 14 residues. Germline CDR1 is LGHNT and CDR2 is FRNRAP. The chain's CDR3 is CASGLSGSNQPQHF. In DNA, the CDR3 is TGTGCTAGTGGTTTGTCCGGTAGCAATCAGCCCCAGCATTTT. The whole variable domain, remainder taken from reference TRBV12-5 and TRBJ1-5, is DARVTQTPRHKVTEMGQEVTMRCQPILGHNTVFWYRQTMMQGLELLAYFRNRAPLDDSGMPKDRFSAEMPDATLATLKIQPSEPRDSAVYFCASGLSGSNQPQHFGDGTRLSIL.

V is TRBV6-5 and J is TRBJ1-4; 8 bases align to TRBD1. Germline lookup yields CDR1 MNHEY and CDR2 SVGAGI. The CDR3 is 16 residues long. V lost 4 bases to trimming and J lost 6 bases; unmatched junction nucleotides: 10. CDR3 residues: CASSSSRDRSHEKLFF. The CDR3 region has the DNA TGTGCCAGCAGTTCATCCCGGGACAGGTCTCATGAAAAACTGTTTTTT.

The chain uses TRBV30 and TRBJ2-1; 7 bases map to TRBD1. In germline, CDR1 is GTSNPN, CDR2 SVGIG (reference sequence). This CDR3 comprises 16 residues. V shed 0 bases, J shed 4 bases, and the junction held 9 bases outside the gene matches. CDR3 loop: CAWSVATGWTYNEQFF. The CDR3 nucleotides read TGTGCCTGGAGTGTTGCGACAGGGTGGACTTACAATGAGCAGTTCTTC.

This clone has more than one count but fewer than ten. The chain couples TRBV29-1 to TRBJ2-7, with no clear D. Trimming pared 7 bases from V and 5 bases from J, leaving 15 bases between. Germline V gene sequence: CDR1 SQVTM, CDR2 ANQGSEA. CDR3 length: 12 amino acids. The DNA of the CDR3 is TGCAGCGCCCGAAAAGCTGGGAACGAGCAGTACTTC. Its protein product is CSARKAGNEQYF.

This rearrangement joins TRBV7-9 to TRBJ2-3; D assignment may be TRBD1 or TRBD2 (6 bases each). V lost 5 bases, J lost 5 bases, and 11 bases lay in between. Germline V gene sequence: CDR1 SEHNR, CDR2 FQNEAQ (reference sequence). The CDR3 spans 13 residues. This chain's CDR3 is CASSGGPGDTQYF. In nucleotides, the CDR3 is TGTGCCAGCAGCGGGGGGCCGGGAGATACGCAGTATTTT.

V is TRBV4-1 and J is TRBJ1-1; no definite D call. Germline V gene lookup returns CDR1 MGHRA and CDR2 YSYEKL. Between the trimmed V and J ends, which lost 4 bases and 6 bases, there was a span of 12 bases. This CDR3 contains 13 residues. The CDR3 DNA is TGCGCCAGCAGCCTTCGTTTAGCAGCTGAAGCTTTCTTT. Amino acids: CASSLRLAAEAFF.